This T cell receptor (beta chain) originates from a study of regulatory T cells in long-lasting Graves disease. Whole-study results and caveats: Persistent patients had more shared public clonotypes (under 3,000) than new patients (966). There was favoring of TRBV28, TRBJ1-2 and TRBJ2-5 in persistent disease.

The CDR3 consists of 15 residues. Germline V gene sequence: CDR1 SGHAT, CDR2 FQNNGV. With 1 base removed from V and 2 bases from J, the gap between germline ends came to 11 bases. Regarding time point: newly diagnosed GD, antithyroid drugs for less than 3 months. The TCR library was made from RNA that had been extracted from PBMCs in TRIzol. This clonotype came up many times. Its antigen is still unknown. The TCR beta library used iRepertoire HTBI primers with Arm-PCR amplification of CDR3. TCRdb re-analysed the multiplex PCR reads in MiXCR, keeping a single row per CDR3 protein. Among roughly 560,000 distinct CDR3 sequences listed, roughly 16% were seen once. These records were also assigned to another study, of T cells in Graves' hyperthyroidism and ophthalmopathy. Turning to that study: First-round RT-PCR of the TCR CDR3 relied on the HTBI primer set.

The chain carries TRBV11-2 and TRBJ1-1; D gene ambiguous. Sequenced here: peripheral blood mononuclear cells (PBMCs), sampled at new diagnosis, from a patient treated with antithyroid drugs. The receptor's source is a woman aged 35-65 years with Graves disease. CDR3 residues: CASSLGIGSNTEAFF. CDR3 nucleotides: TGTGCCAGCAGCTTAGGAATCGGGTCCAACACTGAAGCTTTCTTT.